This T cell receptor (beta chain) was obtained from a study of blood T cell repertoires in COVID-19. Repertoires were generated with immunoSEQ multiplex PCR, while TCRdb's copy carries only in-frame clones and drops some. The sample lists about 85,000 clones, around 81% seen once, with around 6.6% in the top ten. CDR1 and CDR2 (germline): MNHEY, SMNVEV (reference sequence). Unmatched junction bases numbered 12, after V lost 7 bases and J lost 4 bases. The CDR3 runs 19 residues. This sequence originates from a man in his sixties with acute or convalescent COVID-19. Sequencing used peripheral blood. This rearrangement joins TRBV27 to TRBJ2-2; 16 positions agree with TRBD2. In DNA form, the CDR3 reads TGTGCCAGCAAGTCCGGGACTAGCGGGGGGGCGGCCGGCACCGGGGAGCTGTTTTTT. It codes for CASKSGTSGGAAGTGELFF.